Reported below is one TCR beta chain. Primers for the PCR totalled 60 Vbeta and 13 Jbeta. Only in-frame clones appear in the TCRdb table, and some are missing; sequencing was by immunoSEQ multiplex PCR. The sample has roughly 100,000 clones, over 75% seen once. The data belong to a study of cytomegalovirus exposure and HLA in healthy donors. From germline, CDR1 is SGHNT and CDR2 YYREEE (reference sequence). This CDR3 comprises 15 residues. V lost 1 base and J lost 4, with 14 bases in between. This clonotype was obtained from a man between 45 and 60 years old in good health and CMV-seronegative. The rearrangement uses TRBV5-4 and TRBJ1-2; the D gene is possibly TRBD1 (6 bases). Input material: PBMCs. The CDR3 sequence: CASSLRGGTGYGYTF. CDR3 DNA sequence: TGTGCCAGCAGCTTGAGGGGGGGCACCGGCTATGGCTACACCTTC.